This T cell receptor beta chain was sequenced in a study of T cell responses to AZD1222 COVID-19 vaccine. Study findings and constraints: Nearly half of unique spike-specific TCRs reportedly avoided B.1.351 and B.1.1.7 mutated regions. Repertoire collection took place solely once the T cell response had peaked.

Clones were sequenced by immunoSEQ multiplex PCR, and TCRdb holds only the in-frame ones, with some missing. The sample lists under 50,000 clones, roughly 85% occurring once. This clone has just a few counts. As yet, its antigen is unknown. Source: peripheral blood, taken 28 days after the second dose of the MenACWY control vaccine. This receptor was identified in an adult who received the MenACWY meningococcal vaccine as a control.

The CDR3 region has the DNA TGTGCCAGCAGCTTAGAAAGGTCTGGAAACACCATATATTTT. Its protein is CASSLERSGNTIYF. The V call is TRBV7-9, the J call TRBJ1-3; D is undetermined. Per the germline V gene, CDR1 is SEHNR and CDR2 is FQNEAQ (reference sequence). The germline V and J ends were trimmed by 1 base and 1 base, with 5 bases remaining between them. There are 14 residues in the CDR3.